The present TCR beta chain was sequenced within a study of blood T cell repertoires in COVID-19. Sequencing was performed with immunoSEQ multiplex PCR; in TCRdb, only in-frame clones are kept and a portion is missing. The data contain some 33,000 clones, approximately 85% of them singletons. The CDR3 has 14 residues. Per the germline V gene, CDR1 is SQVTM and CDR2 is ANQGSEA. After removal of 6 bases from V and 6 bases from J, the junction contained 14 bases not matched to a gene. Material: peripheral blood. The V and J genes are TRBV29-1 and TRBJ2-7, with TRBD2 matching over 7 bases. The receptor was derived from a human donor in a cohort sampled during active COVID-19. The CDR3 DNA reads TGCAGCGTCCAACGAGGGACGGGGGGTTCCGAGCAGTACTTC. Amino acid sequence: CSVQRGTGGSEQYF.